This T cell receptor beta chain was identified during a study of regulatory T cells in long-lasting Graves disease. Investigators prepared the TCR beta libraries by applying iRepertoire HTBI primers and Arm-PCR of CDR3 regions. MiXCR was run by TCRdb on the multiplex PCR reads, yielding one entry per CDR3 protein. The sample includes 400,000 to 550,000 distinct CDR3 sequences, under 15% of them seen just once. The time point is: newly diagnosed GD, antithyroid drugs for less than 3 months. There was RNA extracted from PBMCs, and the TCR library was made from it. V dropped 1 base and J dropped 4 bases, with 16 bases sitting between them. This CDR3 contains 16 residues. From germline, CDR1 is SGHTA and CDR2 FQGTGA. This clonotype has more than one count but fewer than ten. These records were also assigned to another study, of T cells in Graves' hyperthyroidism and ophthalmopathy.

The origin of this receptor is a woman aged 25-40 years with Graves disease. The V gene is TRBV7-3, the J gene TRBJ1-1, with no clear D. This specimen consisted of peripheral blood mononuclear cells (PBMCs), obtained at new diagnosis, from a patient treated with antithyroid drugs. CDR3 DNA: TGTGCCAGCAGCTTAAGGGCCCCCTTGTCCGGCACTGAAGCTTTCTTT. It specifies CASSLRAPLSGTEAFF. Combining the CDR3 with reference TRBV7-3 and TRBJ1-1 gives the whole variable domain GAGVSQTPSNKVTEKGKYVELRCDPISGHTALYWYRQSLGQGPEFLIYFQGTGAADDSGLPNDRFFAVRPEGSVSTLKIQRTERGDSAVYLCASSLRAPLSGTEAFFGQGTRLTVV.